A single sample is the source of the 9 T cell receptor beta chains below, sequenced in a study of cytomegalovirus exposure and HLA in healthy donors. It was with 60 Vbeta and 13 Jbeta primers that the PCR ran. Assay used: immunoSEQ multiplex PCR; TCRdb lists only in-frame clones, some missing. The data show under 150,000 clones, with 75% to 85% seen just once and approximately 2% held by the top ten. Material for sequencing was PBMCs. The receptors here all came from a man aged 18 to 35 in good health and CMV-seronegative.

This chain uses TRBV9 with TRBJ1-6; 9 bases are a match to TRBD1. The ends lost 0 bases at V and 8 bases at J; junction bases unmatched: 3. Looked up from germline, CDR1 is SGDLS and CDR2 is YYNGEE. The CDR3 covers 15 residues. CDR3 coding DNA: TGTGCCAGCAGCGTAGCGGGACAGGGATATTCACCCCTCCACTTT. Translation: CASSVAGQGYSPLHF.

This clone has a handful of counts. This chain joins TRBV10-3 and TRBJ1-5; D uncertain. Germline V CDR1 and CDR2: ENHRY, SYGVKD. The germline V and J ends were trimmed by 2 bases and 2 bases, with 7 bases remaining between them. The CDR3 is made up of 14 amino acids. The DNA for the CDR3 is TGTGCCATCAGTGAGGGAGGGTGCAATCAGCCCCAGCATTTT. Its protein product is CAISEGGCNQPQHF.

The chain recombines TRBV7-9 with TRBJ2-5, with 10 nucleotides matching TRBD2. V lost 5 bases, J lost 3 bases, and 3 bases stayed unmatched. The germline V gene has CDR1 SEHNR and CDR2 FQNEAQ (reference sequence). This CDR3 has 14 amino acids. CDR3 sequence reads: CASSPGLAEETQYF. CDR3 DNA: TGTGCCAGCAGCCCCGGACTAGCGGAAGAGACCCAGTACTTC.

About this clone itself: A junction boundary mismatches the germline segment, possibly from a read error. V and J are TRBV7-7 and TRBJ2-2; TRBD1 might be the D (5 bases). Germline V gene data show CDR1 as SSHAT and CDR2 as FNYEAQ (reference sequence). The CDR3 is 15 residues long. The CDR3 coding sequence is TGTGCTAGCAGCTTATCGACCAGGGCCACCGGGGAGCTGTTTTTT. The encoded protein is CASSLSTRATGELFF.

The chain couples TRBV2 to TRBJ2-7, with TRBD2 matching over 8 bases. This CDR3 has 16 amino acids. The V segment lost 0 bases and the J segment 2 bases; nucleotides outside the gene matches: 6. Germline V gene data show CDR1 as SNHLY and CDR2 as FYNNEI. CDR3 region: CASSEADSGLAYEQYF. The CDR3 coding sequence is TGTGCCAGCAGTGAAGCGGACTCGGGACTAGCCTACGAGCAGTACTTC.

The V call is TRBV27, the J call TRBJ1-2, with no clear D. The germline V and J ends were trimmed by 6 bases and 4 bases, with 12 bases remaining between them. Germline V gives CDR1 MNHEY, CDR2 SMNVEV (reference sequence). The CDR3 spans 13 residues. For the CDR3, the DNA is TGTGCCAGCAGAGAGGGTTCGGGCTATGGCTACACCTTC. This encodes CASREGSGYGYTF.

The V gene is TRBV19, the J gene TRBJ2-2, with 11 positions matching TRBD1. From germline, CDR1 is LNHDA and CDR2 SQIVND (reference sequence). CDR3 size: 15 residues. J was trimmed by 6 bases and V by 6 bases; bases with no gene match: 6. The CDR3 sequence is CASRVWTGGSGELFF. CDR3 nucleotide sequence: TGTGCCAGTAGAGTCTGGACAGGGGGCTCCGGGGAGCTGTTTTTT. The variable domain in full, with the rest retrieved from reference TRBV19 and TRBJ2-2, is DGGITQSPKYLFRKEGQNVTLSCEQNLNHDAMYWYRQDPGQGLRLIYYSQIVNDFQKGDIAEGYSVSREKKESFPLTVTSAQKNPTAFYLCASRVWTGGSGELFFGEGSRLTVL.

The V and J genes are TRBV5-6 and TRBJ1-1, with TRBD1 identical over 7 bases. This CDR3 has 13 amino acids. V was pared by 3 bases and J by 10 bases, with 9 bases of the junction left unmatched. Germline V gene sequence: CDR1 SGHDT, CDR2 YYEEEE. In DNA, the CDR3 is TGTGCCAGCAGCTCCGCCGGGGACAGACGAGCTTTCTTT. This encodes CASSSAGDRRAFF. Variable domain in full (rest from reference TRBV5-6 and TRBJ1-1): DAGVTQSPTHLIKTRGQQVTLRCSPKSGHDTVSWYQQALGQGPQFIFQYYEEEERQRGNFPDRFSGHQFPNYSSELNVNALLLGDSALYLCASSSAGDRRAFFGQGTRLTVV.

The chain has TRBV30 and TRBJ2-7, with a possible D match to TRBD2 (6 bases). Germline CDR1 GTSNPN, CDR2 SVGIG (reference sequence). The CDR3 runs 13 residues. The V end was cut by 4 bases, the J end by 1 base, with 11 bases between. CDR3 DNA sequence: TGTGCCTGGACCCCCGGGACTTCCTACGAGCAGTACTTC. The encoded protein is CAWTPGTSYEQYF.